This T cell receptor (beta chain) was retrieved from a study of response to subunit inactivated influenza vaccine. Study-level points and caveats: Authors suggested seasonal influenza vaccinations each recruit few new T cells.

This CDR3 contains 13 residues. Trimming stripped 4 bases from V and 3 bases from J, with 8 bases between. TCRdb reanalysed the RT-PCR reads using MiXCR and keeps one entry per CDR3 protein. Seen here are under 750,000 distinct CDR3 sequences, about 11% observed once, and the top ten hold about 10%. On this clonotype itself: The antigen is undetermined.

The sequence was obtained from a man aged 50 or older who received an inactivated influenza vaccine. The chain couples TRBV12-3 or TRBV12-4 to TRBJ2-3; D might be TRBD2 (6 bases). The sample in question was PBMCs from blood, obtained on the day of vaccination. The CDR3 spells CASSWTTTDTQYF. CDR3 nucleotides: TGTGCCAGCAGTTGGACTACAACAGATACGCAGTATTTT.